A selection of T cell receptor beta chains follows, all from one sample in a study of blood T cell repertoires in COVID-19. Sequenced by immunoSEQ multiplex PCR; TCRdb stores in-frame clones only, minus some. The sample holds around 250,000 clones, roughly 85% seen once. Sequences were obtained from PBMCs or T cells enriched from blood (not recorded which). The source of these receptors is a woman between 45 and 60 years old with acute COVID-19. Each CDR3 is given with its conserved first and last residue. Fields, in order: D gene, clone size, V gene, J gene, CDR3 DNA, CDR3 protein. The D gene is left open where the match is weak. Size is stated for part of the rows, as once, few or many counts, or as a class when the clone is expanded.

>TRBD1|.|TRBV29-1|TRBJ2-1
TGCAGCGTTGGACGGACAGGGGGAAATGAGCAGTTCTTC
CSVGRTGGNEQFF
>.|.|TRBV19|TRBJ1-1
TGTGCCAGTAGTCCCTTAGGGGGGGCGCAAGGAGGCACTGAAGCTTTCTTT
CASSPLGGAQGGTEAFF
>.|.|TRBV7-9|TRBJ1-1
TGTGCCAGCAGCCGCCGGACTCAGTTGAACACTGAAGCTTTCTTT
CASSRRTQLNTEAFF
>.|.|TRBV18|TRBJ1-2
TGTGCCAGCTCACCTGCTGGTGAGGGCGGCTACACCTTC
CASSPAGEGGYTF
>.|few|TRBV7-2|TRBJ1-1
TGTGCCAGCAGCTTATGGGTAGGGAGTACTGAAGCTTTCTTT
CASSLWVGSTEAFF
>.|.|TRBV2|TRBJ1-1
TGTGCCAGCAGTCGAACCGCAGGAACCCTCACTGAAGCTTTCTTT
CASSRTAGTLTEAFF
>TRBD1|few|TRBV5-1|TRBJ1-2
TGCGCCAGCAGCTCTCGACAGGGGGCTGGATATGGCTACACCTTC
CASSSRQGAGYGYTF
>.|.|TRBV5-1|TRBJ2-2
TGCGCCAGCAGCTCAGGACAGAACACCGGGGAGCTGTTTTTT
CASSSGQNTGELFF
>TRBD2|few|TRBV7-3|TRBJ2-7
TGTGCCAGCAGCGTCACTAGCGGGGGGTCCTACGAGCAGTACTTC
CASSVTSGGSYEQYF
>TRBD2|.|TRBV7-3|TRBJ2-3
TGTGCCAGCAGCCTGCAAGCGGGACTAGCGGGGAAGGGGGATACGCAGTATTTT
CASSLQAGLAGKGDTQYF
>TRBD1|.|TRBV6-1|TRBJ1-2
TGTGCCAGCAGCCACTTGACAGGGTCAAGCTATGGCTACACCTTC
CASSHLTGSSYGYTF
>.|.|TRBV6-5|TRBJ2-5
TGTGCCAGCAGTTACTCGCTCACAGGGAACCAAGAGACCCAGTACTTC
CASSYSLTGNQETQYF
>.|.|TRBV6-5|TRBJ2-3
TGTGCCACCTCGCGGTTAGATACGCAGTATTTT
CATSRLDTQYF
>.|.|TRBV19|TRBJ2-3
TGTGCCAGTAGTATCGGAACAGGGCCTCGGGATACGCAGTATTTT
CASSIGTGPRDTQYF
>TRBD1|.|TRBV2|TRBJ1-5
TGTGCCAGCAGTCGGGACAGGGGGGCGCATCAGCCCCAGCATTTT
CASSRDRGAHQPQHF
>.|few|TRBV2|TRBJ1-6
TGTGCCAGCTGTTGGACGGCAGGGAATTCACCCCTCCACTTT
CASCWTAGNSPLHF
>.|.|TRBV6-5|TRBJ1-6
TGTGCCAGCAGGACGGGTGGTAATTCACCCCTCCACTTT
CASRTGGNSPLHF
>.|.|TRBV7-3|TRBJ1-1
TGTGCCAGCAGCTTAACGGCTCCGGGGTTGAACACTGAAGCTTTCTTT
CASSLTAPGLNTEAFF
>.|.|TRBV6-6|TRBJ1-1
TGTGCCAGCAGTTGGAGGGGCCGGGAGACTGAAGCTTTCTTT
CASSWRGRETEAFF
>.|once|TRBV21-1|TRBJ1-1
TGTGCCAGCAGCAGCGGGTTAATGGTGAACACTGAAGCTTTCTTT
CASSSGLMVNTEAFF
>.|.|TRBV4-3|TRBJ2-1
TGCGCCAGCAGCCAAGGGAGAAGCTCCTACAATGAGCAGTTCTTC
CASSQGRSSYNEQFF
>.|.|TRBV5-4|TRBJ1-4
TGTGCCAGCAGCTTGGGTAATCCGGGGGAAAAACTGTTTTTT
CASSLGNPGEKLFF
>.|.|TRBV7-2|TRBJ1-2
TGTGCCAGCAGCTTTCCCAGGGTAAACTATGGCTACACCTTC
CASSFPRVNYGYTF
>TRBD1|few|TRBV11-2|TRBJ1-4
TGTGCCAGCAGGAGGACAGGGGGGACTAATGAAAAACTGTTTTTT
CASRRTGGTNEKLFF
>.|.|TRBV4-2|TRBJ1-2
TGTGCCAGCAGCCAAGAGATCCAGGGCTACTATGGCTACACCTTC
CASSQEIQGYYGYTF